This entry describes one T cell receptor beta chain. This entry comes from a study of control samples from healthy donors and cancer patients. CDR3 length: 14 amino acids. Trimming removed 7 bases from V and 8 bases from J, with 20 bases in between. Germline CDR1 SGHTA, CDR2 FQGTGA. The data were produced by immunoSEQ multiplex PCR, yet TCRdb's version contains in-frame clones alone and is incomplete. The repertoire holds around 90,000 clones, with about nine tenths as singletons. Sequenced sample: blood. The V call is TRBV7-3, the J call TRBJ1-2; D is perhaps TRBD1 (6 bases). The clonotype originates from a man aged 25 to 40 in good health. The CDR3 coding sequence is TGTGCCAGCATCTCTCCCACAGGGTCGGACGGCTACACCTTC. Translating it yields CASISPTGSDGYTF.